This TCR beta chain emerged from a study of Tregs in tolerant kidney transplant recipients. Findings of the study overall: Biological reproducibility was not directly addressed in this study. Findings come from small patient numbers and require larger validation. Antigen-driven expansion was suggested because donor-specific Tregs expanded more than all Tregs in tolerant patients.

V lost 4 bases to trimming and J lost 6 bases, with 14 bases between them. CDR1 and CDR2 from the germline V gene are SGDLS and YYNGEE. This CDR3 contains 14 residues. Of note for this clone: Antigen specificity is unknown.

Sequenced by immunoSEQ multiplex PCR; TCRdb stores in-frame clones only, minus some. The sample lists over 60,000 clones, 70% to 90% occurring once. Unstimulated Tregs (CD4+CD25+CD127-) and CD4+CD25- non-Tregs were sorted from PBMCs. The sequence was collected from a human donor who received a combined kidney and bone marrow transplant. The sequencing here drew on CD4+ T cells from blood, taken before the transplant. The chain uses TRBV9 and TRBJ2-1, with a tentative D call TRBD2 (5 bases). CDR3 nucleotide sequence: TGTGCCAGCAGCCCAGAGGGAGCTCTCAATGAGCAGTTCTTC. This codes for CASSPEGALNEQFF.